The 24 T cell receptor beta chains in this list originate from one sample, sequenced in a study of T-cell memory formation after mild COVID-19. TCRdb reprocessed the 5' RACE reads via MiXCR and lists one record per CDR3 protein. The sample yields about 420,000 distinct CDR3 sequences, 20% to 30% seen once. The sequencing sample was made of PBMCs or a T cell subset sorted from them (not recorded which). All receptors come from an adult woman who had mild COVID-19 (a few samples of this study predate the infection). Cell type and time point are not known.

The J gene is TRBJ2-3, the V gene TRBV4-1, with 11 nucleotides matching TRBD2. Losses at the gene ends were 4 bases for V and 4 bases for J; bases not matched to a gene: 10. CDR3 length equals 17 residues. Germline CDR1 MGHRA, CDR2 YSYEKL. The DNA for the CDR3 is TGCGCCAGCAGCCGTCGCGGGGTAGCGGGGGGGCCAGATACGCAGTATTTT. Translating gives CASSRRGVAGGPDTQYF.

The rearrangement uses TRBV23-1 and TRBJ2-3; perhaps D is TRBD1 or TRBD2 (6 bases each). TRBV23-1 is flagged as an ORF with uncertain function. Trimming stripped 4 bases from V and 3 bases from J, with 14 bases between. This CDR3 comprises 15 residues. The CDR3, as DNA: TGCGCCAGCAGTCCGGGGGCGGGGCAGACAGATACGCAGTATTTT. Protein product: CASSPGAGQTDTQYF.

The CDR3 DNA reads as TGCAGCGTTGCACCGGGACCGTTGAACACTGAAGCTTTCTTT. This codes for CSVAPGPLNTEAFF. V and J are TRBV29-1 and TRBJ1-1, with a possible D match to TRBD1 (5 bases). Trimming cost V 4 bases and J 0 bases, with 12 bases left between them. The germline CDR1 and CDR2 sequences are SQVTM and ANQGSEA. The CDR3 sequence is 14 residues long.

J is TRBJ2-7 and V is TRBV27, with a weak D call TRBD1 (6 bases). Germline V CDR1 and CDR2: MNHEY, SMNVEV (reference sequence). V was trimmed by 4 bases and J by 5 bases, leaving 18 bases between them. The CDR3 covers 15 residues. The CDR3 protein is CASSSLTGLEDEQYF. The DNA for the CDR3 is TGTGCCAGCAGTTCCTTGACAGGTCTCGAGGACGAGCAGTACTTC.

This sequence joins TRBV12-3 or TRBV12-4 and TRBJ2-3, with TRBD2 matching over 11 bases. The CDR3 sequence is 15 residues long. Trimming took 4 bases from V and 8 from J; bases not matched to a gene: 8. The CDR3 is CASSYLTSGMVTQYF. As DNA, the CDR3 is TGTGCCAGCAGTTACCTGACTAGCGGGATGGTTACGCAGTATTTT.

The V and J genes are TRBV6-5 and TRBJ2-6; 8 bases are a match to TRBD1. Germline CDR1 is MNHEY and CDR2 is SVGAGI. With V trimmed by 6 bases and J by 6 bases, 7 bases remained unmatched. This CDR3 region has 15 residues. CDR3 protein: CASSPDRAAANVLTF. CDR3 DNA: TGTGCCAGCAGCCCGGACAGGGCAGCGGCCAACGTCCTGACTTTC.

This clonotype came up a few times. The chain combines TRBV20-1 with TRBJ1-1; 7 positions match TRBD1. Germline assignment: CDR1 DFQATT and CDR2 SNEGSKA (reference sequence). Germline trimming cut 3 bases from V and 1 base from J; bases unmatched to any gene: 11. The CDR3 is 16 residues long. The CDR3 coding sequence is TGCAGTGCTAGCCCGACAAACAGGGGTAAGAACACTGAAGCTTTCTTT. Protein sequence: CSASPTNRGKNTEAFF.

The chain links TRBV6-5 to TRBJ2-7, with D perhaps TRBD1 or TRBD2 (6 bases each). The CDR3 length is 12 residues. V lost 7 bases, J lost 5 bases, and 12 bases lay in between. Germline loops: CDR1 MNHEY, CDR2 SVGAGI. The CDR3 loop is CASKGGLDEQYF. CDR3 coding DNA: TGTGCCAGCAAGGGGGGTCTCGACGAGCAGTACTTC.

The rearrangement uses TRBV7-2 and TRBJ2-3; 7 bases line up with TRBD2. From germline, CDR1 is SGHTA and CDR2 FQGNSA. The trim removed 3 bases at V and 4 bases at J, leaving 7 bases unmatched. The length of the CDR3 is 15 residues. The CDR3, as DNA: TGTGCCAGCAGCTTTGGCGGGAGTAATTCAGATACGCAGTATTTT. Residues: CASSFGGSNSDTQYF.

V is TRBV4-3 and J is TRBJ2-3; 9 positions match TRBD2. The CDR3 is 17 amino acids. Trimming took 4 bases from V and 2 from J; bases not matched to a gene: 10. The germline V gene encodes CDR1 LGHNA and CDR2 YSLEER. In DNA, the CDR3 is TGCGCCAGCAGCCTTCAAAGACTAGCGGCCTTCACAGATACGCAGTATTTT. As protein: CASSLQRLAAFTDTQYF.

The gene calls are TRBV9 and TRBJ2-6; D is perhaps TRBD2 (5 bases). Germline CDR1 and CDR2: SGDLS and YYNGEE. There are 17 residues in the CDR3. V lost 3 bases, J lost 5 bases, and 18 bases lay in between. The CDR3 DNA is TGTGCCAGCAGCGCGCAGACGGCAGAGGGTAGGGCCAACGTCCTGACTTTC. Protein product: CASSAQTAEGRANVLTF.

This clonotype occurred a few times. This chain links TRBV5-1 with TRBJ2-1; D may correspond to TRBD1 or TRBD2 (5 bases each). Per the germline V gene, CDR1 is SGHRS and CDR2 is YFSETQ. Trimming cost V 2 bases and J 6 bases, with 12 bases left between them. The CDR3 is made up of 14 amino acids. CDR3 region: CASSLPGDLNEQFF. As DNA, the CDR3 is TGCGCCAGCAGCTTACCCGGGGACCTCAATGAGCAGTTCTTC.

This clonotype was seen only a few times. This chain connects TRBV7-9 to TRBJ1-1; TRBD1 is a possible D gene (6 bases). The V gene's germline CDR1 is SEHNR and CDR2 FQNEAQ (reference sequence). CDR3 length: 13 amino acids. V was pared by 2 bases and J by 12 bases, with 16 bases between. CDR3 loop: CASSLREGVSTFF. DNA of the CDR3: TGTGCCAGCAGCTTAAGGGAGGGGGTTTCGACTTTCTTT.

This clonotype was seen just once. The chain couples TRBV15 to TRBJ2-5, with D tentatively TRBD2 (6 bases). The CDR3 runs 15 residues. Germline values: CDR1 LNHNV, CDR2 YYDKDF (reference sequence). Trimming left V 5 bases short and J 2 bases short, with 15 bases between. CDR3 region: CATSAGIQSQETQYF. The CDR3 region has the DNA TGTGCCACCAGCGCGGGGATACAGAGTCAAGAGACCCAGTACTTC.

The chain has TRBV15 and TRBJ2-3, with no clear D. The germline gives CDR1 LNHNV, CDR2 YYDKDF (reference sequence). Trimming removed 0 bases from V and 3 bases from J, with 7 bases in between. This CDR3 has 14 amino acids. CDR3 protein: CATSRERQTDTQYF. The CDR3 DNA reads TGTGCCACCAGCAGAGAGCGTCAGACAGATACGCAGTATTTT.

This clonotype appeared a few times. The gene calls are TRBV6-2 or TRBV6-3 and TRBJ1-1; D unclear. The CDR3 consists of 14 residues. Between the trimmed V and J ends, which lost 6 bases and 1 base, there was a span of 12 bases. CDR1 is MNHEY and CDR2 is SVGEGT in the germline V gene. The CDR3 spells CASRRTFRNTEAFF. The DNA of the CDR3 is TGTGCCAGCAGGAGGACCTTTCGGAACACTGAAGCTTTCTTT.

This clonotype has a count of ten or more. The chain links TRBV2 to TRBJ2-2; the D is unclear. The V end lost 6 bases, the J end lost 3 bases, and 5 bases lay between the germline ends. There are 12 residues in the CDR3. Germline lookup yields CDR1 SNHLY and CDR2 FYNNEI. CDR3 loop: CASRLHTGELFF. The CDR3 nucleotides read TGTGCCAGCAGACTTCACACCGGGGAGCTGTTTTTT.

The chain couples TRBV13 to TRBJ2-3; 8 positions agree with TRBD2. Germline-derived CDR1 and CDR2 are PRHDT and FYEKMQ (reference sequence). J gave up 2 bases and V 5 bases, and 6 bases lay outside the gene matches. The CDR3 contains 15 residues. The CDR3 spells CASSPTGRDTDTQYF. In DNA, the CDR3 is TGTGCCAGCAGCCCTACCGGGAGGGACACAGATACGCAGTATTTT.

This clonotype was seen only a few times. The DNA of the CDR3 is TGCGCCAGCAGCCAAGAAGGGGACTCCTATAATTCACCCCTCCACTTT. It encodes CASSQEGDSYNSPLHF. J is TRBJ1-6 and V is TRBV4-1; maybe TRBD1 (5 bases). V was cut by 0 bases and J by 0 bases, with 6 bases left in between. The length of the CDR3 is 16 residues. CDR1 is MGHRA, CDR2 YSYEKL, per germline.

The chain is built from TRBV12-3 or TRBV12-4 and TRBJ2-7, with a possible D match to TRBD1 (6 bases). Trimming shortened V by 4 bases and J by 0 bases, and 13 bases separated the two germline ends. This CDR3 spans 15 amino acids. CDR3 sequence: CASSSFDRSSYEQYF. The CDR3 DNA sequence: TGTGCCAGCAGTTCCTTTGACAGGAGCTCCTACGAGCAGTACTTC.

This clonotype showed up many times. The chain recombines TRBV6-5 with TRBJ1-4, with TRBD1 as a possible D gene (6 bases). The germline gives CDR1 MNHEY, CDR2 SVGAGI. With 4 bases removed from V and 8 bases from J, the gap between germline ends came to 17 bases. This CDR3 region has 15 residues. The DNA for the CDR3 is TGTGCCAGCAGTTCCCCGAATTTAGGACAGGAAAAACTGTTTTTT. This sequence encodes CASSSPNLGQEKLFF.

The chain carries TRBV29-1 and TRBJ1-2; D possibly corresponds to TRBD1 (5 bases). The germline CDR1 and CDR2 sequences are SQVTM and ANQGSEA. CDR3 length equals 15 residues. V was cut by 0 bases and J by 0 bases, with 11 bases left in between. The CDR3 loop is CSVEDRGRANYGYTF. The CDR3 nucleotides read TGCAGCGTTGAAGATAGAGGCAGGGCTAACTATGGCTACACCTTC.

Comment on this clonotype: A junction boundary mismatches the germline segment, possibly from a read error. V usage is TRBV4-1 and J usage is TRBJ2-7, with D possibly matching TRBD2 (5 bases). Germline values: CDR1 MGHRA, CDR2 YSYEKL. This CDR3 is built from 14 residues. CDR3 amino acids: CSSSLSALEYEQYF. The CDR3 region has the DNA TGCTCCAGCAGCCTTAGCGCCCTCGAATACGAGCAGTACTTC.

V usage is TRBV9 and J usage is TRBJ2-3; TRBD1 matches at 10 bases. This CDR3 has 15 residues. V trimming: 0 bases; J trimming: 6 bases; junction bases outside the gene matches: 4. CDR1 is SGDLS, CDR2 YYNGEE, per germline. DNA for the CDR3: TGTGCCAGCAGCGTAGATGACAGGGGGCGGGATACGCAGTATTTT. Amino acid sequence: CASSVDDRGRDTQYF.